This T cell receptor beta chain is from a study of blood T cell repertoires in COVID-19. Study-level information: Sample material is recorded as cDNA or gDNA derived from T cells, B-cell-depleted T cells, or PBMCs.

The CDR3 loop spans 15 amino acids. Germline assignment: CDR1 MNHEY and CDR2 SVGAGI. V was pared by 0 bases and J by 5 bases, with 13 bases between. Only in-frame clones appear in the TCRdb table, and some are missing; sequencing was by immunoSEQ multiplex PCR. Here the sample spans about 210,000 clones, roughly 84% being singletons. Those who participated ranged in age from about 18 to 89 years and resided in 20 to 30 US areas. Exposed enrollees encountered a COVID-19 case at some point within 2 weeks before study entry. Sequencing input: PBMCs or T cells enriched from blood (not recorded which). This TCR came from a woman between 25 and 40 years old who had been exposed to COVID-19. The chain carries TRBV6-5 and TRBJ1-1; tentative D call: TRBD1 (5 bases). The CDR3 sequence is CASSYSPGGRTEAFF. The CDR3, as DNA: TGTGCCAGCAGTTACTCACCGGGGGGGAGGACTGAAGCTTTCTTT.